This T cell receptor (beta chain) emerged from a study of cytomegalovirus exposure and HLA in healthy donors. Overall study findings and caveats: There were some public TCRs occurring in many donors, but most TCR sequences were rare. The authors later found HLA-associated TCR beta chains more clonally expanded than equally common others. In an earlier analysis, about 90% or about 30%: the productive usage of most TCR beta V segments. A later analysis associated around 17,000 TCR beta sequences with HLA alleles at a 0.05 false discovery rate.

This clone has a handful of counts. The antigen is not known. The CDR3 runs 14 residues. Trimming pared 8 bases from V and 2 bases from J, leaving 13 bases between. The germline CDR1 and CDR2 sequences are MGHDK and SYGVNS. The study ran its PCR with 60 Vbeta and 13 Jbeta primers. Clones were read by immunoSEQ multiplex PCR, and TCRdb kept only the in-frame ones, dropping some. The repertoire includes approximately 120,000 clones, roughly two thirds of them detected once, and 8.4% sits in the top ten. The TCR was taken from a man aged 35 to 55 in good health and CMV-seronegative. The chain couples TRBV25-1 to TRBJ1-3; no clear D. Source material: PBMCs. The chain's CDR3 is CASAFAGAGNTIYF. The CDR3, as DNA: TGTGCCAGCGCTTTTGCGGGAGCTGGAAACACCATATATTTT.